A selection of T cell receptor beta chains follows, all from one sample in a study of T cell responses to AZD1222 COVID-19 vaccine. Generated by immunoSEQ multiplex PCR, the TCRdb table keeps only in-frame clones and is missing some. The sample contains tens of thousands of clones, approximately 85% of which appear only once. This specimen consisted of peripheral blood, obtained on day 0 of MenACWY control vaccination. Source of these receptors: an adult in good health. Each CDR3 is given with its conserved first and last residue. The D gene is left open where the match is weak. Where a row states a size, it is once, few, many or the class of an expanded clone; other rows omit it.

cdr3_nt | cdr3_aa | d_call | clone_size | j_call | v_call
TGTGCCAGCAGCTACCAGGGTTCCTACAATGAGCAGTTCTTC | CASSYQGSYNEQFF | - | - | TRBJ2-1 | TRBV7-9
TGTGCCAGCAGCGACTTAGCTTACAATGAGCAGTTCTTC | CASSDLAYNEQFF | - | once | TRBJ2-1 | TRBV2
TGTGCCAGCAGCTTGGACAGGGGTGCTGGAAACACCATATATTTT | CASSLDRGAGNTIYF | TRBD1 | once | TRBJ1-3 | TRBV5-4
TGTGCCAGCAGGGACAGTATCTACGAGCAGTACTTC | CASRDSIYEQYF | - | medium-sized | TRBJ2-7 | TRBV28
TGCGCCAGCAGCTCGAGTGGACAGGGCGAGCAGTACTTC | CASSSSGQGEQYF | TRBD1 | - | TRBJ2-7 | TRBV5-1
TGCGCCAGCAGCGTGGACAGCACCTACGAGCAGTACTTC | CASSVDSTYEQYF | - | - | TRBJ2-7 | TRBV5-1
TGTGCCAGCAGTTCGAGCCCCGGGACAGGGGGCTATGGCTACACCTTC | CASSSSPGTGGYGYTF | TRBD1 | - | TRBJ1-2 | TRBV28
TGTGCCAGCACCACAACAGGAGAATTTCTCTATGGCTACACCTTC | CASTTTGEFLYGYTF | - | - | TRBJ1-2 | TRBV28
TGTGCCAGCAGCCCTCCGGGACAGGGGGGATACACTGAAGCTTTCTTT | CASSPPGQGGYTEAFF | TRBD1 | - | TRBJ1-1 | TRBV9
TGTGCCATCAGTCCTGGTTTAGGGACTGAAGCTTTCTTT | CAISPGLGTEAFF | - | - | TRBJ1-1 | TRBV10-3
TGTGCCAGCAGTTACGAGGGGGGGAGGGAGCAGTACTTC | CASSYEGGREQYF | - | few | TRBJ2-7 | TRBV6-5
TGTGCCAGCAGCTCAATTAGCGGGAGGGAGACAGATACGCAGTATTTT | CASSSISGRETDTQYF | TRBD2 | - | TRBJ2-3 | TRBV11-3
TGTGCCAGTACCAGGGCCTCCGAGTTGAACACTGAAGCTTTCTTT | CASTRASELNTEAFF | - | - | TRBJ1-1 | TRBV19
TGTGCCAGCACCACGGATTCACCCCTCCACTTT | CASTTDSPLHF | - | - | TRBJ1-6 | TRBV2
TGTGCCAGTAGTGCCCAGCCGGGACAGGGAAGCACAGATACGCAGTATTTT | CASSAQPGQGSTDTQYF | TRBD1 | - | TRBJ2-3 | TRBV19
TGTGCCAGCAGCCAAGCCTTCCGGGGATCAGGAAACACCATATATTTT | CASSQAFRGSGNTIYF | - | - | TRBJ1-3 | TRBV3-1/TRBV3-2
TGTGCCACCAGTGATATGACAGGGGTTCAGCCCCAGCATTTT | CATSDMTGVQPQHF | TRBD1 | once | TRBJ1-5 | TRBV24-1
TGCGCCAGCAGCCAACCCGGGGGTCAGCCCCAGCATTTT | CASSQPGGQPQHF | - | - | TRBJ1-5 | TRBV4-1
TGTGCCAGCCGGTCACAGGGGAGTACAGATACGCAGTATTTT | CASRSQGSTDTQYF | TRBD1 | - | TRBJ2-3 | TRBV6-5
TGTGCCAGCAGCTTAGGCCAAGGGGCGGGTAATTCACCCCTCCACTTT | CASSLGQGAGNSPLHF | - | - | TRBJ1-6 | TRBV7-9
TGTGCCAGCAGCTTAAGGGAGACTGCAGGTACGCAGTATTTT | CASSLRETAGTQYF | - | once | TRBJ2-3 | TRBV7-8
TGTGCCAGCAGTGTATTAGGGGTAGAGACCCAGTACTTC | CASSVLGVETQYF | - | - | TRBJ2-5 | TRBV2
TGTGCCTGGAGTCTTACTAGCGGGGCAACCGGGGAGCTGTTTTTT | CAWSLTSGATGELFF | TRBD2 | - | TRBJ2-2 | TRBV30
TGTGCCAGCAGTACCCCGGGCTATGGCTACACCTTC | CASSTPGYGYTF | - | once | TRBJ1-2 | TRBV6-2/TRBV6-3
TGCGCCAGCAGCCAAGACGGAAGCGAGCAGTACTTC | CASSQDGSEQYF | - | - | TRBJ2-7 | TRBV4-1
TGTGCCAGCGGACCGCCGTCACCCCTCCACTTT | CASGPPSPLHF | - | - | TRBJ1-6 | TRBV28
TGTGCCAGCAGCGTATGGGTGGCGGGAGATATGTACAATGAGCAGTTCTTC | CASSVWVAGDMYNEQFF | TRBD2 | - | TRBJ2-1 | TRBV9
TGTGCCAGCAGCCGAGGAGCGGGAGTTCCCCCCGGTGAGCAGTTCTTC | CASSRGAGVPPGEQFF | TRBD2 | - | TRBJ2-1 | TRBV28
TGTGCCAGCAGCTTAGATAGACGGGCAGGCAGCTCCTACGAGCAGTACTTC | CASSLDRRAGSSYEQYF | - | - | TRBJ2-7 | TRBV7-8
TGTGCCAGTAGTATGAATGGTGGACACAACCAAGAGACCCAGTACTTC | CASSMNGGHNQETQYF | - | - | TRBJ2-5 | TRBV19
TGTGCCAGCAGCTCTGGACAGGCCACCTACGAGCAGTACTTC | CASSSGQATYEQYF | TRBD1 | - | TRBJ2-7 | TRBV5-5
TGTGCCAGCAGTTTACTTCGGCTAGCCCAGTCTGGGGCCAACGTCCTGACTTTC | CASSLLRLAQSGANVLTF | - | - | TRBJ2-6 | TRBV28
TGCGCCAGCAGCTCGGACAGGGGGCTTGGAGAGACCCAGTACTTC | CASSSDRGLGETQYF | TRBD1 | - | TRBJ2-5 | TRBV5-1
TGCAGCGTTATAGCGGGAGGGTACCAAGAGACCCAGTACTTC | CSVIAGGYQETQYF | TRBD2 | - | TRBJ2-5 | TRBV29-1
TGCAGCGTTGAAGCAGGGCCCGGGACTGAAGCTTTCTTT | CSVEAGPGTEAFF | - | - | TRBJ1-1 | TRBV29-1
TGCGCCAGCAGCTTGGACCCAGGGTTCACCGGGGAGCTGTTTTTT | CASSLDPGFTGELFF | - | - | TRBJ2-2 | TRBV5-1
TGCAGCGTTACCGACCGGGACAGGGGGAATAGGGCCAACGTCCTGACTTTC | CSVTDRDRGNRANVLTF | TRBD1 | once | TRBJ2-6 | TRBV29-1
TGTGCCAGCTCACCCCCCTTAGGGGCGAACACCGGGGAGCTGTTTTTT | CASSPPLGANTGELFF | - | - | TRBJ2-2 | TRBV18
TGTGCCAGCAGCGGCGGACTAGCGGGAGTAGGTAATGAGCAGTTCTTC | CASSGGLAGVGNEQFF | TRBD2 | - | TRBJ2-1 | TRBV9
TGCGCCAGCAGCCTCGGGACAACCTATAATTCACCCCTCCACTTT | CASSLGTTYNSPLHF | - | - | TRBJ1-6 | TRBV4-1
TGTGCCAGCAGCCACCGACGGATTCGCTCCTACGAGCAGTACTTC | CASSHRRIRSYEQYF | - | - | TRBJ2-7 | TRBV7-8
TGCGCCAGCAGTGACGGACTAGCCCCACCGGCGGATACGCAGTATTTT | CASSDGLAPPADTQYF | TRBD2 | - | TRBJ2-3 | TRBV4-1
TGTGCCAGCAGCTTAGCGGGAGCAAGATTCGCCGGGGAGCTGTTTTTT | CASSLAGARFAGELFF | - | - | TRBJ2-2 | TRBV7-2
TGTGCCAGCAGCGGCAGGGCGGGTTACGAGCAGTACTTC | CASSGRAGYEQYF | - | - | TRBJ2-7 | TRBV6-2/TRBV6-3
TGTGCCAGCAGTCCCAGCGGAGGGTCCTGGTATGGCTACACCTTC | CASSPSGGSWYGYTF | - | - | TRBJ1-2 | TRBV27
TGTGCCATCACCCCCCGAGCAGACTCTGGAAACACCATATATTTT | CAITPRADSGNTIYF | - | - | TRBJ1-3 | TRBV10-3
TGTGCCAGCAGTTTTGTGAGCGGGACTGGGGAGCAGTACTTC | CASSFVSGTGEQYF | TRBD2 | - | TRBJ2-7 | TRBV27
TGCGCCAGCAGTGGTTCTGGCGGGAGTATATACGAGCAGTACTTC | CASSGSGGSIYEQYF | TRBD2 | - | TRBJ2-7 | TRBV10-2
TGTGCCAGCAGCTTTAAGGTTTCACTAGCGGGACCCCGGACAGATACGCAGTATTTT | CASSFKVSLAGPRTDTQYF | TRBD2 | - | TRBJ2-3 | TRBV7-8
TGTGCCAGTAGTTTGGGACTAGCGGGCCGCACAGATACGCAGTATTTT | CASSLGLAGRTDTQYF | TRBD2 | - | TRBJ2-3 | TRBV19
TGTGCCAGTAGTATACTAGCGGGAGTTGATACGCAGTATTTT | CASSILAGVDTQYF | TRBD2 | - | TRBJ2-3 | TRBV19
TGTGCCAGCAGCTTCGGATTAGCGGGAGTGTTGGGGGAGCTGTTTTTT | CASSFGLAGVLGELFF | TRBD2 | - | TRBJ2-2 | TRBV7-2
TGTGCCAGCAGCCTAGCGGGGCATTCACCCCTCCACTTT | CASSLAGHSPLHF | - | - | TRBJ1-6 | TRBV14
TGTGCCAGCAGCTCACTTGACAGGGGGCAAAATTCACCCCTCCACTTT | CASSSLDRGQNSPLHF | TRBD1 | few | TRBJ1-6 | TRBV5-4